Shown below are 11 T cell receptor beta chains from a single sample sequenced in a study of blood T cell repertoires in COVID-19. Assay: immunoSEQ multiplex PCR; the TCRdb copy retains only in-frame clones and omits some. The repertoire consists of fewer than 250,000 clones, with more than 75% occurring once and the leading ten covering about 4.4%. Sequencing was done on a sample of peripheral blood. These receptors all come from a human donor in a cohort sampled during active COVID-19.

This clone was counted once. The CDR3 DNA follows: TGTGCCAGCAGTTATGGACTAAGTTCCTCCTACGAGCAGTACTTC. Protein: CASSYGLSSSYEQYF. The rearrangement uses TRBV6-5 and TRBJ2-7, with D tentatively TRBD2 (6 bases). The germline CDR1 and CDR2 sequences are MNHEY and SVGAGI. Trimming removed 3 bases at V and 0 bases at J, with 12 bases between. CDR3 length equals 15 residues.

This chain uses TRBV3-1 (or the pseudogene TRBV3-2) with TRBJ2-5, with D perhaps matching TRBD2 (5 bases). Trimming pared 2 bases from V and 5 bases from J, leaving 9 bases between. This CDR3 contains 13 residues. Germline V CDR1 and CDR2: LGHDT, YNNKEL (reference sequence). The CDR3 is CASSQIRGETQYF. DNA for the CDR3: TGTGCCAGCAGCCAAATTCGGGGTGAGACCCAGTACTTC.

This chain connects TRBV6-2 or TRBV6-3 to TRBJ1-5; D is ambiguous. The CDR3 loop spans 16 amino acids. Germline CDR1 reads MNHEY; CDR2 reads SVGEGT. Between the trimmed V and J ends, which lost 5 bases and 5 bases, there was a span of 19 bases. The CDR3 DNA is TGTGCCAGCAGTCCCAGTTCGCGGGCAGGAGATCAGCCCCAGCATTTT. Translation gives CASSPSSRAGDQPQHF.

This chain links TRBV6-5 with TRBJ2-1, with 14 positions matching TRBD2. J lost 9 bases, V lost 6 bases, and 7 bases had no gene match. CDR1 and CDR2 from the germline V gene are MNHEY and SVGAGI. The CDR3 has 15 residues. This CDR3 reads CASSRGLAGGTEQFF. CDR3 nucleotide sequence: TGTGCCAGCAGCCGCGGACTAGCGGGAGGTACTGAGCAGTTCTTC.

The gene calls are TRBV7-8 and TRBJ2-1, with TRBD2 matching over 7 bases. The CDR3 has 19 residues. Germline assignment: CDR1 SGHVS and CDR2 FQNEAQ. Unmatched junction bases numbered 16, after V lost 5 bases and J lost 0 bases. CDR3 residues: CASSMRGGTTRSSYNEQFF. For the CDR3, the DNA is TGTGCCAGCAGCATGAGAGGTGGGACTACACGGAGCTCCTACAATGAGCAGTTCTTC.

J is TRBJ2-5 and V is TRBV21-1; TRBD2, the table's D call, was not compared with the DNA. TRBV21-1 is described as a pseudogene. The CDR3 loop spans 16 amino acids. The CDR3 loop is CAKPKGLAGGVETQYF. CDR3 coding DNA: TGTGCCAAGCCGAAGGGACTAGCGGGAGGTGTAGAGACCCAGTACTTC.

Here the CDR3 reads CASSYSNSGSTDTQYF. The CDR3 bases are TGTGCCAGCAGCTACTCAAATAGCGGAAGCACAGATACGCAGTATTTT. V usage is TRBV3-1 (or the pseudogene TRBV3-2) and J usage is TRBJ2-3; D is possibly TRBD2 (6 bases). The CDR3 extends over 16 amino acids. V was trimmed by 5 bases and J by 0 bases, leaving 15 bases between them. Germline assignment: CDR1 LGHDT and CDR2 YNNKEL (reference sequence).

In this sample, this clone turned up a few times. The rearrangement uses TRBV5-4 and TRBJ2-7, with 10 bases that match TRBD1. The CDR3 covers 14 residues. The junction had 1 base not matched to a gene; V was cut back by 2 bases and J by 2 bases. Germline values: CDR1 SGHNT, CDR2 YYREEE (reference sequence). The CDR3 nucleotides are TGTGCCAGCAGCTTCGGGACAGGGGCCTACGAGCAGTACTTC. It encodes CASSFGTGAYEQYF.

This chain connects TRBV6-6 to TRBJ2-5; 7 bases match TRBD1. The CDR3 consists of 14 residues. After removal of 2 bases from V and 3 bases from J, the junction contained 3 bases not matched to a gene. The germline CDR1 and CDR2 sequences are MNHNY and SVGAGI (reference sequence). CDR3 bases: TGTGCCAGCAGTTACATGACAGGGAAAGAGACCCAGTACTTC. It yields the protein CASSYMTGKETQYF.

The genes are TRBV5-5 and TRBJ2-5; 11 bases fit TRBD2. The germline V gene has CDR1 SGHKS and CDR2 YYEKEE (reference sequence). J lost 4 bases, V lost 4 bases, and 6 bases had no gene match. This CDR3 is built from 15 residues. The CDR3 nucleotides are TGTGCCAGCAGCGCCGGGACTAGCGGCCCAGAGACCCAGTACTTC. This encodes CASSAGTSGPETQYF.

This chain joins TRBV10-3 and TRBJ1-4; D remains unclear. Trimming left V 8 bases short and J 3 bases short, with 10 bases between. CDR3 length: 13 amino acids. CDR1 is ENHRY, CDR2 SYGVKD, per germline. This CDR3 is CAIGGPANEKLFF. In DNA form, the CDR3 reads TGTGCCATCGGAGGGCCCGCTAATGAAAAACTGTTTTTT.